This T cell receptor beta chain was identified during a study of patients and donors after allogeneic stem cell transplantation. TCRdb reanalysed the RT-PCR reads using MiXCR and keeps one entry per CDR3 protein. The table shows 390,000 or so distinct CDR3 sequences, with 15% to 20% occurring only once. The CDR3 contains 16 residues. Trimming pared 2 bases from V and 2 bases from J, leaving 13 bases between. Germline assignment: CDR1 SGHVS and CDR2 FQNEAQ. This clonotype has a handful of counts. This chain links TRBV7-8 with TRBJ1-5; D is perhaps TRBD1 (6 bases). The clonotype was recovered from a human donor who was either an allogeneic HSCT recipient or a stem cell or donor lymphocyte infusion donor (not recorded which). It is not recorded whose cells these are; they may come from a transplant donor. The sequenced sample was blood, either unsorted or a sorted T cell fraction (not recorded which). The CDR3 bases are TGTGCCAGCAGCTTAAGGGGGGCAGGCCGCAATCAGCCCCAGCATTTT. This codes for CASSLRGAGRNQPQHF.